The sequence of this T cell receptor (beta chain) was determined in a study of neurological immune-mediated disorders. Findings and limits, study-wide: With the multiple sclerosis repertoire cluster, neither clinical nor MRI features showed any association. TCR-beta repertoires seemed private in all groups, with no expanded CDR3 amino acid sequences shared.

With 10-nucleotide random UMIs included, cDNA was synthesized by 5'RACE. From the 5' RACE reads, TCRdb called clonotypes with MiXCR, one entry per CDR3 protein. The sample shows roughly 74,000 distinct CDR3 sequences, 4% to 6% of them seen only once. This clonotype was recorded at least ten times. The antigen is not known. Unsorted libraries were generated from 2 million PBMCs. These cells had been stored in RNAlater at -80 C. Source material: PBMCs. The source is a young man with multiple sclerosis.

CDR3 sequence reads: CASSVAGTGPLGELFF. For the CDR3, the DNA is TGTGCCAGCAGCGTAGCTGGGACCGGCCCCCTCGGGGAGCTGTTTTTT. The chain is built from TRBV9 and TRBJ2-2; D could derive from TRBD1 or TRBD2 (5 bases each). CDR1 and CDR2 from the germline V gene are SGDLS and YYNGEE. V was clipped by 0 bases and J by 7 bases, with 16 bases between them. The CDR3 length is 16 residues. The entire variable domain, with the rest obtained from reference TRBV9 and TRBJ2-2, is as follows: DSGVTQTPKHLITATGQRVTLRCSPRSGDLSVYWYQQSLDQGLQFLIQYYNGEERAKGNILERFSAQQFPDLHSELNLSSLELGDSALYFCASSVAGTGPLGELFFGEGSRLTVL.